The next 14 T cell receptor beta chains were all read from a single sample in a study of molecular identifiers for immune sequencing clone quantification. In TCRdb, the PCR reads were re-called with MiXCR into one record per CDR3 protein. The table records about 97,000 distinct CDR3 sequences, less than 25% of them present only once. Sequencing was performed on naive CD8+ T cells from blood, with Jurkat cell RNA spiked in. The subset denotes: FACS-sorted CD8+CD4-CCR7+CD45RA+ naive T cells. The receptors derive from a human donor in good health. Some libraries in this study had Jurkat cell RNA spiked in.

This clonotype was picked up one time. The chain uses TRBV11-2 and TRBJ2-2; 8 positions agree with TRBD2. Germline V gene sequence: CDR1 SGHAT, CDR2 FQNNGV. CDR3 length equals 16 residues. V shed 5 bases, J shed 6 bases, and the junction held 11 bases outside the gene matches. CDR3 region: CASSPLAGLEAGELFF. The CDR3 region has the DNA TGTGCCAGCAGCCCTCTAGCGGGTTTAGAAGCCGGGGAGCTGTTTTTT.

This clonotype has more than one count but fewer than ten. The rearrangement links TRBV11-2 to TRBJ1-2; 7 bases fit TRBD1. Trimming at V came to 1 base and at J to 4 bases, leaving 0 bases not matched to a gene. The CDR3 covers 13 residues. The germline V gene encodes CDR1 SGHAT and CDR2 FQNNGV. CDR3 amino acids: CASSLGDSYGYTF. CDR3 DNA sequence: TGTGCCAGCAGCTTAGGGGACAGCTATGGCTACACCTTC.

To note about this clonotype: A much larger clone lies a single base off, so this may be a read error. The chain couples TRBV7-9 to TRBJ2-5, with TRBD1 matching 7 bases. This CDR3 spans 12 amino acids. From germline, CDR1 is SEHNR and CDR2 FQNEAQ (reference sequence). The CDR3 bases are TGTCTAACAGGACAGGACGAAGAGACCCAGTACTTC. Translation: CLTGQDEETQYF.

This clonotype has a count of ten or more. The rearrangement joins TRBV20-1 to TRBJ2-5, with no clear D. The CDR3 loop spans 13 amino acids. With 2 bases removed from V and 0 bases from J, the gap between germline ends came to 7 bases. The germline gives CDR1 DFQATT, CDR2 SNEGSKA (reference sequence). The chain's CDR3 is CSARLENQETQYF. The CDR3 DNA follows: TGCAGTGCTAGACTGGAAAACCAAGAGACCCAGTACTTC.

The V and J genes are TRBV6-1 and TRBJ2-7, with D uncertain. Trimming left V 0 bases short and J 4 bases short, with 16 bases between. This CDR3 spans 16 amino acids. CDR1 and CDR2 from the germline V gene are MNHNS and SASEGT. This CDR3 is CASSEATYTTIYEQYF. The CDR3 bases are TGTGCCAGCAGTGAAGCGACGTATACCACAATTTACGAGCAGTACTTC.

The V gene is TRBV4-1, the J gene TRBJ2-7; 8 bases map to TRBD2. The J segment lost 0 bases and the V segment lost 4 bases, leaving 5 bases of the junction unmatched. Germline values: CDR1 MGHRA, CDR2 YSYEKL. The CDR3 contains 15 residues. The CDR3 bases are TGCGCCAGCAGCCCTATAGCGGGAAGCTCCTACGAGCAGTACTTC. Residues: CASSPIAGSSYEQYF.

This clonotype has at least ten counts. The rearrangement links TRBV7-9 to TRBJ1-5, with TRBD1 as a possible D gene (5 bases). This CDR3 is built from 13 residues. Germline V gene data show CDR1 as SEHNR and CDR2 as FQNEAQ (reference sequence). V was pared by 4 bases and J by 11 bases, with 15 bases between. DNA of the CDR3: TGTGCCAGCAGCTCGGACATCGTTATGGCCCAGCATTTT. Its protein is CASSSDIVMAQHF.

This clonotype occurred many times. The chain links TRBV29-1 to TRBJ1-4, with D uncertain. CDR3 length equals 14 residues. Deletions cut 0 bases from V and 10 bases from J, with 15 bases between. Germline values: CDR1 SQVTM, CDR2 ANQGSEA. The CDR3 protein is CSVEDLGPSGKLFF. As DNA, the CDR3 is TGCAGCGTTGAAGATCTTGGCCCTAGTGGAAAACTGTTTTTT.

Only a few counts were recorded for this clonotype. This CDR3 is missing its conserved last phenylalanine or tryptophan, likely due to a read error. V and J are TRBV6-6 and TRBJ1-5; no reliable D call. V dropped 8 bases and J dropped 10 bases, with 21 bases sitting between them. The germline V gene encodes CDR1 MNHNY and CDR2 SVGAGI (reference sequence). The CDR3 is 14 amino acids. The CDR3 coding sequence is TGTGCCAGCGGCCCCGACACTACCCCCACCCCCCAGCATGTT. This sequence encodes CASGPDTTPTPQHV.

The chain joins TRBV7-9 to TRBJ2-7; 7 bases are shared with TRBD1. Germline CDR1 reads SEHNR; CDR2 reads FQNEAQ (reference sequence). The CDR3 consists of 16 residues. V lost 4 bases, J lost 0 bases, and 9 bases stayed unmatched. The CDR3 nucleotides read TGTGCCAGCAGCTCCCCGGGGACAGCTATCTCCTACGAGCAGTACTTC. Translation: CASSSPGTAISYEQYF.

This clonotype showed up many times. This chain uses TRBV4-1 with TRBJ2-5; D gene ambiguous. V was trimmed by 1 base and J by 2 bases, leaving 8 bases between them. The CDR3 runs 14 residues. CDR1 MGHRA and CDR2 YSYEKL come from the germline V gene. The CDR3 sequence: CASSQGAVQETQYF. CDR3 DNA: TGCGCCAGCAGCCAAGGGGCTGTTCAAGAGACCCAGTACTTC.

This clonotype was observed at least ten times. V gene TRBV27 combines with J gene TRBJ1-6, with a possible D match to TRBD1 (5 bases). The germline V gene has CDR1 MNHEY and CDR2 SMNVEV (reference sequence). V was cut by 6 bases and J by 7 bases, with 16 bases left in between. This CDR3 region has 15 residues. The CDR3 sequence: CASSMPGASNSPLHF. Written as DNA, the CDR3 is TGTGCCAGCAGCATGCCCGGGGCTAGCAATTCACCCCTCCACTTT.

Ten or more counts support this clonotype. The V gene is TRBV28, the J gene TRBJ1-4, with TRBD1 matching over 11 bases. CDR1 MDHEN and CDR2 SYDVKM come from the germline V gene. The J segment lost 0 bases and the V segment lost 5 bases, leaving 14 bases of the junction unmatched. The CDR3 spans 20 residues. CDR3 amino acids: CASSIGQGAAFSATNEKLFF. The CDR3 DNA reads TGTGCCAGCAGTATCGGACAGGGGGCAGCGTTCTCCGCAACTAATGAAAAACTGTTTTTT.

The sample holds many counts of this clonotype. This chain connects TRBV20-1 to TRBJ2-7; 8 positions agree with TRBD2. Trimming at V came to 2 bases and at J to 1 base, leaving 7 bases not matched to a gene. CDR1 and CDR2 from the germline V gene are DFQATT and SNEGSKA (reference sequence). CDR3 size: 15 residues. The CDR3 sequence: CSARLAGPLSYEQYF. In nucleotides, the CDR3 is TGCAGTGCTAGACTAGCGGGCCCTCTATCCTACGAGCAGTACTTC.